This T cell receptor (beta chain) was identified during a study of blood T cell repertoires in COVID-19. Germline V gene lookup returns CDR1 LNHDA and CDR2 SQIVND (reference sequence). CDR3 length: 14 residues. The V segment lost 0 bases and the J segment 4 bases; nucleotides outside the gene matches: 1. Libraries were prepared by immunoSEQ multiplex PCR; TCRdb keeps only in-frame clonotypes and omits some of them. Altogether 200,000 to 250,000 clones are present, over 80% being singletons, with the ten largest covering roughly 2.6%. The sequence was collected from a woman in her twenties or thirties with acute COVID-19. The gene calls are TRBV19 and TRBJ2-3; 7 positions match TRBD2. Sequenced sample: PBMCs or T cells enriched from blood (not recorded which). The CDR3 loop is CASSIEGGADTQYF. The CDR3 DNA reads TGTGCCAGTAGTATAGAGGGAGGGGCAGATACGCAGTATTTT.